These 14 T cell receptor beta chains originate from one sample sequenced in a study of cytomegalovirus exposure and HLA in healthy donors. Amplification used 60 Vbeta primers and 13 Jbeta primers. Method: immunoSEQ multiplex PCR; TCRdb's copy keeps in-frame clones and lacks some. The data contain about 82,000 clones, less than 85% of them singletons. The sequenced sample was PBMCs. Every receptor here comes from a human donor in good health.

The chain uses TRBV6-1 and TRBJ2-3; 9 bases agree with TRBD2. The V gene's germline CDR1 is MNHNS and CDR2 SASEGT. CDR3 length: 14 residues. J gave up 1 base and V 6 bases, and 2 bases lay outside the gene matches. The CDR3 nucleotides read TGTGCCAGCAGGTCTAGCGGGGGCACAGATACGCAGTATTTT. Translation: CASRSSGGTDTQYF.

In this sample, this clone turned up once. The chain is built from TRBV29-1 and TRBJ2-5, with TRBD1 matching over 7 bases. The J call may be incorrect, as the DNA end agrees better with TRBJ2-7. Germline-derived CDR1 and CDR2 are SQVTM and ANQGSEA. CDR3 size: 15 residues. The CDR3 DNA sequence: TGCAGCGCAATAACTCGGGACAGCCTCTCCTACGAGCAGTACTTC. Amino acid sequence: CSAITRDSLSYEQYF.

This chain links TRBV7-2 with TRBJ2-5; 9 bases map to TRBD1. Germline CDR1 SGHTA, CDR2 FQGNSA. The CDR3 has 16 amino acids. J lost 2 bases, V lost 3 bases, and 7 bases had no gene match. CDR3 in amino acids: CASSLIGTGRQETQYF. In nucleotides, the CDR3 is TGTGCCAGCAGCTTGATAGGGACAGGGCGACAAGAGACCCAGTACTTC. Based on the CDR3 plus reference TRBV7-2 and TRBJ2-5, the full variable domain is GAGVSQSPSNKVTEKGKDVELRCDPISGHTALYWYRQSLGQGLEFLIYFQGNSAPDKSGLPSDRFSAERTGGSVSTLTIQRTQQEDSAVYLCASSLIGTGRQETQYFGPGTRLLVL.

The gene calls are TRBV5-6 and TRBJ2-5, with D possibly matching TRBD1 (5 bases). The J call may be wrong; the DNA end is better matched by TRBJ2-7. The CDR3 spans 16 residues. Germline V CDR1 and CDR2: SGHDT, YYEEEE. This chain's CDR3 is CASSLAFREQDYEQYF. CDR3 nucleotides: TGTGCCAGCAGCTTGGCCTTCAGGGAACAGGACTACGAGCAGTACTTC.

In this sample, this clone turned up a few times. V gene TRBV4-3 combines with J gene TRBJ1-1, with D perhaps matching TRBD1 (5 bases). Looked up from germline, CDR1 is LGHNA and CDR2 is YSLEER. Trimming removed 0 bases at V and 4 bases at J, with 9 bases between. The CDR3 has 14 residues. The CDR3 nucleotides are TGCGCCAGCAGCCAAGAGCAGGGAAGCACTGAAGCTTTCTTT. This encodes CASSQEQGSTEAFF.

The chain has TRBV5-1 and TRBJ1-2, with D possibly matching TRBD1 (6 bases). Per the germline V gene, CDR1 is SGHRS and CDR2 is YFSETQ. The CDR3 totals 15 residues. V gave up 3 bases and J gave up 5 bases, with 17 bases separating them. The CDR3 is CASSSQQGIGYGYTF. CDR3 DNA: TGCGCCAGCAGCTCCCAACAGGGAATTGGATATGGCTACACCTTC.

The J gene is TRBJ1-1, the V gene TRBV5-1; 11 positions match TRBD1. The CDR3 sequence is 15 residues long. V lost 4 bases and J lost 5; bases outside the gene matches: 7. Per the germline V gene, CDR1 is SGHRS and CDR2 is YFSETQ. The CDR3 loop reads CASSMDRGLGTEAFF. The CDR3 region has the DNA TGCGCCAGCAGCATGGACAGGGGGCTTGGGACTGAAGCTTTCTTT.

The chain combines TRBV6-5 with TRBJ2-7, with D possibly matching TRBD2 (5 bases). The CDR3 is 14 residues long. V was trimmed by 6 bases and J by 0 bases, leaving 12 bases between them. CDR1 MNHEY and CDR2 SVGAGI come from the germline V gene. CDR3 residues: CASSPRRDSYEQYF. The CDR3 coding sequence is TGTGCCAGCAGCCCCCGCCGGGACTCCTACGAGCAGTACTTC.

This clone was recorded a few times. This chain joins TRBV4-1 and TRBJ2-7; no definite D call. This CDR3 contains 14 residues. Germline V gene sequence: CDR1 MGHRA, CDR2 YSYEKL. The ends were cut back, 1 base at V and 5 bases at J, with 12 bases in the middle. The CDR3 loop is CASSQVILDDEQYF. DNA of the CDR3: TGCGCCAGCAGCCAAGTGATTCTAGACGACGAGCAGTACTTC.

The rearrangement uses TRBV6-1 and TRBJ2-7; D might be TRBD2 (6 bases). The CDR3 consists of 14 residues. The V gene's germline CDR1 is MNHNS and CDR2 SASEGT. The V gene lost 1 base and the J gene lost 2 bases, with 9 bases spanning the gap. The CDR3 nucleotides are TGTGCCAGCAGTGAAGTAGGGGAGGCCTACGAGCAGTACTTC. This gives the protein CASSEVGEAYEQYF.

The chain has TRBV2 and TRBJ1-1, with a possible D match to TRBD1 (5 bases). The CDR3 contains 14 residues. CDR1 is SNHLY, CDR2 FYNNEI, per germline. Deletions cut 8 bases from V and 3 bases from J, with 16 bases between. CDR3 bases: TGTGCCAGCCCCCCTCGAGAAGGGGACACTGAAGCTTTCTTT. It yields the protein CASPPREGDTEAFF.

The chain combines TRBV9 with TRBJ1-1; tentatively, D is TRBD1 (6 bases). The CDR3 runs to 16 residues. V shed 3 bases and J shed 0 bases, with 15 bases lying between them. CDR1 and CDR2 (germline): SGDLS, YYNGEE. CDR3 loop: CASSAPGKGVNTEAFF. Here the CDR3 DNA reads TGTGCCAGCAGCGCACCAGGGAAGGGGGTGAACACTGAAGCTTTCTTT.

This chain uses TRBV9 with TRBJ2-5; 7 bases line up with TRBD2. The CDR3 contains 17 residues. Germline-derived CDR1 and CDR2 are SGDLS and YYNGEE. The V gene end was trimmed by 0 bases and the J gene end by 3 bases; junction bases not matched to a gene: 11. The CDR3 loop is CASSVGALAAGEETQYF. CDR3 coding DNA: TGTGCCAGCAGCGTAGGGGCTTTGGCGGCGGGAGAAGAGACCCAGTACTTC.

The rearrangement links TRBV6-6 to TRBJ2-7; 8 bases align to TRBD1. Per the germline V gene, CDR1 is MNHNY and CDR2 is SVGAGI (reference sequence). J lost 5 bases, V lost 6 bases, and 6 bases had no gene match. CDR3 size: 13 residues. CDR3 amino acids: CASRTGGRDEQYF. CDR3 bases: TGTGCCAGCAGAACAGGGGGTCGGGACGAGCAGTACTTC.